The 14 T cell receptor beta chains given below trace back to one sample, sequenced in a study of cytomegalovirus exposure and HLA in healthy donors. Researchers ran the PCR with 60 Vbeta and 13 Jbeta primers. Sequencing used immunoSEQ multiplex PCR; TCRdb keeps in-frame clones, though not all of them. The sample holds roughly 100,000 clones, around 79% seen once. The sequenced sample was PBMCs. These receptors were taken from a middle-aged woman in good health and CMV-seronegative.

The chain has TRBV2 and TRBJ1-2, with 7 bases aligning to TRBD1. The germline CDR1 and CDR2 sequences are SNHLY and FYNNEI. V lost 7 bases and J lost 8; bases outside the gene matches: 7. The CDR3 totals 12 residues. Here the CDR3 reads CASIPDRLGYTF. CDR3 bases: TGTGCCAGCATCCCGGACAGGCTCGGCTACACCTTC.

The rearrangement joins TRBV2 to TRBJ2-2; 9 bases match TRBD1. Germline CDR1 reads SNHLY; CDR2 reads FYNNEI. The V gene end was trimmed by 5 bases and the J gene end by 1 base; junction bases not matched to a gene: 2. The CDR3 extends over 15 amino acids. The CDR3 coding sequence is TGTGCCAGCAGTTGGGGACAGGGGAACACCGGGGAGCTGTTTTTT. Translating gives CASSWGQGNTGELFF.

The J gene is TRBJ1-2, the V gene TRBV13, with a possible D match to TRBD1 (6 bases). The CDR3 has 18 residues. CDR1 and CDR2 (germline): PRHDT, FYEKMQ (reference sequence). Trimming cost V 0 bases and J 0 bases, with 17 bases left between them. The CDR3 spells CASSLGPLQGEPNYGYTF. The DNA for the CDR3 is TGTGCCAGCAGCTTAGGCCCTCTACAGGGAGAACCTAACTATGGCTACACCTTC.

The chain carries TRBV5-1 and TRBJ1-5, with 11 bases lining up with TRBD1. After removal of 4 bases from V and 6 bases from J, the junction contained 12 bases not matched to a gene. CDR1 and CDR2 (germline): SGHRS, YFSETQ. The CDR3 length is 17 residues. The CDR3 here is CASSLGTGGTTIQPQHF. CDR3 nucleotide sequence: TGCGCCAGCAGCCTAGGGACAGGGGGTACCACCATTCAGCCCCAGCATTTT. The whole variable domain, remainder taken from reference TRBV5-1 and TRBJ1-5, is KAGVTQTPRYLIKTRGQQVTLSCSPISGHRSVSWYQQTPGQGLQFLFEYFSETQRNKGNFPGRFSGRQFSNSRSEMNVSTLELGDSALYLCASSLGTGGTTIQPQHFGDGTRLSIL.

The chain is built from TRBV7-2 and TRBJ2-4, with 11 nucleotides matching TRBD2. Losses at the gene ends were 2 bases for V and 0 bases for J; bases not matched to a gene: 6. The CDR3 consists of 18 residues. The germline gives CDR1 SGHTA, CDR2 FQGNSA. Written as DNA, the CDR3 is TGTGCCAGCAGCTTATCTAGCGGGGGGAACTTAGCCAAAAACATTCAGTACTTC. Translated: CASSLSSGGNLAKNIQYF.

The chain recombines TRBV29-1 with TRBJ1-4; 7 bases map to TRBD1. This CDR3 contains 13 residues. V trimming: 4 bases; J trimming: 7 bases; junction bases outside the gene matches: 6. Looked up from germline, CDR1 is SQVTM and CDR2 is ANQGSEA. CDR3 nucleotides: TGCAGCGTTGGTACAGGGGCAAGTGAAAAACTGTTTTTT. This sequence encodes CSVGTGASEKLFF.

The V and J genes are TRBV29-1 and TRBJ1-1; maybe TRBD1 (6 bases). This CDR3 region has 13 residues. With 7 bases removed from V and 5 bases from J, the gap between germline ends came to 17 bases. Germline lookup yields CDR1 SQVTM and CDR2 ANQGSEA. The CDR3 DNA is TGCAGCGGGTTCAGGGGTGGTGGGACTGAAGCTTTCTTT. Translation: CSGFRGGGTEAFF.

This clone has only one observation. V gene TRBV19 combines with J gene TRBJ2-7, with 7 bases aligning to TRBD1. The CDR3 is made up of 13 amino acids. J lost 3 bases, V lost 8 bases, and 7 bases had no gene match. Germline CDR1 reads LNHDA; CDR2 reads SQIVND (reference sequence). This CDR3 is CASGQVVGYEQYF. The CDR3 DNA follows: TGTGCCAGTGGACAGGTTGTGGGCTACGAGCAGTACTTC.

The chain employs TRBV5-1 and TRBJ1-4; TRBD1 is a possible D gene (6 bases). V was trimmed by 7 bases and J by 6 bases, leaving 16 bases between them. Looked up from germline, CDR1 is SGHRS and CDR2 is YFSETQ. The CDR3 spans 14 residues. CDR3 sequence: CASARDNSDEKLFF. The CDR3 region has the DNA TGCGCCAGCGCCCGGGACAACAGCGATGAAAAACTGTTTTTT.

The CDR3 sequence: CASSATGSYSYEQYF. CDR3 in DNA: TGTGCCAGCAGCGCGACAGGTAGTTACTCCTACGAGCAGTACTTC. The V call is TRBV9, the J call TRBJ2-7; D possibly corresponds to TRBD1 (6 bases). The CDR3 runs to 15 residues. The germline CDR1 and CDR2 sequences are SGDLS and YYNGEE. Trimming cost V 3 bases and J 0 bases, with 13 bases left between them.

The chain has TRBV5-8 and TRBJ2-7, with 8 nucleotides matching TRBD1. V shed 3 bases, J shed 12 bases, and the junction held 5 bases outside the gene matches. Per the germline V gene, CDR1 is SGHTS and CDR2 is YDEGEE. CDR3 length: 11 residues. The CDR3 here is CASSSDRAMYF. For the CDR3, the DNA is TGTGCCAGCAGCTCGGACAGGGCTATGTACTTC.

V usage is TRBV6-5 and J usage is TRBJ1-2; 8 nucleotides align to TRBD1. The V and J ends lost 8 bases and 5 bases, in that order; junction bases with no gene match: 10. Germline V gene data show CDR1 as MNHEY and CDR2 as SVGAGI. The CDR3 spans 14 residues. CDR3 DNA: TGTGCCAGCGGACAGGGTTCTTCCCTTTATGGCTACACCTTC. Its translation is CASGQGSSLYGYTF.

The CDR3: CASSSLAGAYNEQFF. The CDR3 DNA reads as TGTGCCAGCAGCTCTCTAGCGGGGGCCTACAATGAGCAGTTCTTC. V and J are TRBV11-2 and TRBJ2-1; 10 nucleotides align to TRBD2. The CDR3 consists of 15 residues. Germline V gene sequence: CDR1 SGHAT, CDR2 FQNNGV. Unmatched junction bases numbered 2, after V lost 4 bases and J lost 2 bases.

This clone showed up just a few times. The chain recombines TRBV14 with TRBJ2-3; TRBD2 matches 13 bases. The CDR3 runs 18 residues. CDR1 and CDR2 (germline): SGHDN, FVKESK. Trimming cost V 3 bases and J 8 bases; bases outside gene matches: 14. The CDR3 reads CASSHTLELAGGPSTQYF. The CDR3 DNA reads as TGTGCCAGCAGCCACACACTCGAACTAGCGGGGGGGCCTTCTACGCAGTATTTT. Full variable domain (outside the CDR3, taken from reference TRBV14 and TRBJ2-3): EAGVTQFPSHSVIEKGQTVTLRCDPISGHDNLYWYRRVMGKEIKFLLHFVKESKQDESGMPNNRFLAERTGGTYSTLKVQPAELEDSGVYFCASSHTLELAGGPSTQYFGPGTRLTVL.